This TCR beta chain was identified during a study of shared T cell receptors in the human thymus. The assay was immunoSEQ multiplex PCR, and TCRdb's table has in-frame clones only and misses some. The repertoire holds hundreds of thousands of clones, 88% seen once, with approximately 0.01% in the top ten. Germline V gives CDR1 KGHSH, CDR2 LQKENI. This CDR3 region has 15 residues. The V segment lost 4 bases and the J segment 0 bases; nucleotides outside the gene matches: 3. This clone was counted between two and nine times. This sample also belongs to another study, concerning human thymus T cells. That publication notes: Among the donors, all were healthy Finnish infants having corrective surgery for congenital heart defects. What related research reported was that thymic repertoires overlapped highly among unrelated individuals.

This clonotype was sampled from a boy younger than two with a congenital heart defect. The V call is TRBV18, the J call TRBJ2-7; 10 bases are a match to TRBD2. Sequenced input: thymocytes. CDR3 in amino acids: CASSHRLAGSYEQYF. Here the CDR3 DNA reads TGTGCCAGCTCACACAGACTAGCGGGCTCCTACGAGCAGTACTTC.